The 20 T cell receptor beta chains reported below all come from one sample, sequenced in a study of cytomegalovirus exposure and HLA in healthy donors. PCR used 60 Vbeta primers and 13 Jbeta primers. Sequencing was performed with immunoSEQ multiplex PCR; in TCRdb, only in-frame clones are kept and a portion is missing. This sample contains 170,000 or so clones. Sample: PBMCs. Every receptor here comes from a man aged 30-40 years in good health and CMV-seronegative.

CDR3 DNA sequence: TGTGCCAGCTCACCACCGGCAGGGGGCGAGGGCTATGGCTACACCTTC. It specifies CASSPPAGGEGYGYTF. V and J are TRBV18 and TRBJ1-2; 8 nucleotides match TRBD1. With V trimmed by 0 bases and J by 4 bases, 7 bases remained unmatched. The CDR3 extends over 16 amino acids. Looked up from germline, CDR1 is KGHSH and CDR2 is LQKENI.

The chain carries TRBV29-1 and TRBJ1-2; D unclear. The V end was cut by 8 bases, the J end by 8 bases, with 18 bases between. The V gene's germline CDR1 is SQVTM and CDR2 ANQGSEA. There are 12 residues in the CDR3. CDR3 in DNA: TGCAGCTATGCCGGACCTGAGGGAGGCTACACCTTC. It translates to CSYAGPEGGYTF. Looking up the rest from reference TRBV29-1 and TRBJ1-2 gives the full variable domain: SAVISQKPSRDICQRGTSLTIQCQVDSQVTMMFWYRQQPGQSLTLIATANQGSEATYESGFVIDKFPISRPNLTFSTLTVSNMSPEDSSIYLCSYAGPEGGYTFGSGTRLTVV.

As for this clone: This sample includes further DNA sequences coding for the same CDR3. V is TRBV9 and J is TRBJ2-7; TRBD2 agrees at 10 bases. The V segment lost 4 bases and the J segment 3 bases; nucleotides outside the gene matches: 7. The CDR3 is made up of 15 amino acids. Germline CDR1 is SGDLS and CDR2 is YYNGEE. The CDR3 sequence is CASSLSPSGSYEQYF. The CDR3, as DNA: TGTGCCAGCAGCCTTAGCCCTAGCGGGAGCTACGAGCAGTACTTC. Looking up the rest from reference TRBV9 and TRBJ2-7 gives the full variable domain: DSGVTQTPKHLITATGQRVTLRCSPRSGDLSVYWYQQSLDQGLQFLIQYYNGEERAKGNILERFSAQQFPDLHSELNLSSLELGDSALYFCASSLSPSGSYEQYFGPGTRLTVT.

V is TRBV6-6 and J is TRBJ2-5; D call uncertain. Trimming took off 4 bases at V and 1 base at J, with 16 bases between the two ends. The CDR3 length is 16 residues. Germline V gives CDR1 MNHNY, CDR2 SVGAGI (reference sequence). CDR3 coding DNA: TGTGCCAGCAGTTCATACAGTTCCACCTCCCAAGAGACCCAGTACTTC. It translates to CASSSYSSTSQETQYF.

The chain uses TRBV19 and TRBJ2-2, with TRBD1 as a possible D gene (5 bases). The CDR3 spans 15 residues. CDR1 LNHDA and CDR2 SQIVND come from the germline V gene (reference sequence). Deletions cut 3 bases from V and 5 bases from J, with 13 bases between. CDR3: CASSIGREFTGELFF. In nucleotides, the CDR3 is TGTGCCAGTAGTATCGGCAGGGAATTTACCGGGGAGCTGTTTTTT.

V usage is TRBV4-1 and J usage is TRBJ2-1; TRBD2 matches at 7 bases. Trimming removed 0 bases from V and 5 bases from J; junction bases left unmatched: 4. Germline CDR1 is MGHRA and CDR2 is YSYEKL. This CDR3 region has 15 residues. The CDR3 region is CASSQELTSHNEQFF. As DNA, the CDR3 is TGCGCCAGCAGCCAAGAGTTGACTAGCCACAATGAGCAGTTCTTC.

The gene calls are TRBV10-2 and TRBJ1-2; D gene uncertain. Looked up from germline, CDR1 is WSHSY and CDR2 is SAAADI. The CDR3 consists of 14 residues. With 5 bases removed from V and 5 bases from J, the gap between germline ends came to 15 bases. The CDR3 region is CASSWSAESYGYTF. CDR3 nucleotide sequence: TGCGCCAGCAGTTGGTCAGCGGAGTCATATGGCTACACCTTC.

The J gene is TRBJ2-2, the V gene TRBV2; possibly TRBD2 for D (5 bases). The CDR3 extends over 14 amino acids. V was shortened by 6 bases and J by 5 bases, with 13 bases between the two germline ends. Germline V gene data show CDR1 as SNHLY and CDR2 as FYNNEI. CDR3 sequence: CASRRWRATGELFF. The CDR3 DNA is TGTGCCAGCAGGCGATGGCGGGCGACCGGGGAGCTGTTTTTT.

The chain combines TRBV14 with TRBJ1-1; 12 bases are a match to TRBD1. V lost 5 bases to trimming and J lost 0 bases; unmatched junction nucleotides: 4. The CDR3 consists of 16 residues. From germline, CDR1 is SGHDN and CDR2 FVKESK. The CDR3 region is CASSFGTGGMNTEAFF. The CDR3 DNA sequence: TGTGCCAGCAGCTTCGGGACAGGGGGCATGAACACTGAAGCTTTCTTT.

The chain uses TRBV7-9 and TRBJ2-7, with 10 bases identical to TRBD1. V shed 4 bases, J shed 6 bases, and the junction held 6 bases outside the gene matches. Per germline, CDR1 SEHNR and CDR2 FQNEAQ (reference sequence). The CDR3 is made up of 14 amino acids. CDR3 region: CASSSKTGGLEQYF. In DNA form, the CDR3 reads TGTGCCAGCAGCTCGAAGACAGGGGGCCTCGAGCAGTACTTC. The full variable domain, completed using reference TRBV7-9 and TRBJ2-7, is DTGVSQNPRHKITKRGQNVTFRCDPISEHNRLYWYRQTLGQGPEFLTYFQNEAQLEKSRLLSDRFSAERPKGSFSTLEIQRTEQGDSAMYLCASSSKTGGLEQYFGPGTRLTVT.

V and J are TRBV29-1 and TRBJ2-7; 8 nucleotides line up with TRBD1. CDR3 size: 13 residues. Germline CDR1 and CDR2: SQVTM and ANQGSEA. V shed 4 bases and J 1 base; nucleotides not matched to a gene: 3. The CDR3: CSVVTGDSYEQYF. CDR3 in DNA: TGCAGCGTTGTGACAGGGGATTCCTACGAGCAGTACTTC.

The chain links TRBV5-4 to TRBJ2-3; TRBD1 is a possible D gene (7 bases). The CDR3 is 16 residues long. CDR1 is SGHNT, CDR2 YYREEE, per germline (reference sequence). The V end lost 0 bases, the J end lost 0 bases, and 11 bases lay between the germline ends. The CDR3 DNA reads TGTGCCAGCAGCTTGGCTGCGGGACAGAGCACAGATACGCAGTATTTT. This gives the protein CASSLAAGQSTDTQYF. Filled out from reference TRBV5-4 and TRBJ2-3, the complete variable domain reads ETGVTQSPTHLIKTRGQQVTLRCSSQSGHNTVSWYQQALGQGPQFIFQYYREEENGRGNFPPRFSGLQFPNYSSELNVNALELDDSALYLCASSLAAGQSTDTQYFGPGTRLTVL.

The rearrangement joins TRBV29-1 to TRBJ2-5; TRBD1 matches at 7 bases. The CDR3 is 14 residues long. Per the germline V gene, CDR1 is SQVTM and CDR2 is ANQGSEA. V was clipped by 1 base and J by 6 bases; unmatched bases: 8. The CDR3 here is CSVEGKGGKKTQYF. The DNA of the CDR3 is TGCAGCGTTGAAGGGAAAGGGGGCAAGAAGACCCAGTACTTC.

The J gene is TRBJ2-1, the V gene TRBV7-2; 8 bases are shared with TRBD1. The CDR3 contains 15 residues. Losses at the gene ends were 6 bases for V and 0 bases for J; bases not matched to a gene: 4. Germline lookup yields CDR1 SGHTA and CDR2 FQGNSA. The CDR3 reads CASRLDRGSYNEQFF. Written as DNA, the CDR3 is TGTGCCAGCAGACTCGACAGGGGCTCCTACAATGAGCAGTTCTTC.

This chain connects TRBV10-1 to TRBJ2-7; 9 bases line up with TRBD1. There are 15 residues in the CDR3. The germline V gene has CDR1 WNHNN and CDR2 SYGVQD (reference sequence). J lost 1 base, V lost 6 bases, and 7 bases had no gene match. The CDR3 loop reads CASSDGQGYSYEQYF. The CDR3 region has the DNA TGCGCCAGCAGCGATGGACAGGGGTATTCCTACGAGCAGTACTTC.

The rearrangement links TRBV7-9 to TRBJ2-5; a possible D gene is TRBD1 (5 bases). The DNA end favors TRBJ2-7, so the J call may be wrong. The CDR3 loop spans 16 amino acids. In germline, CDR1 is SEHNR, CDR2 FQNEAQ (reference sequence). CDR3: CASSTDQGPISYEQYF. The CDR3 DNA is TGTGCCAGCAGCACCGACCAGGGCCCAATCTCCTACGAGCAGTACTTC.

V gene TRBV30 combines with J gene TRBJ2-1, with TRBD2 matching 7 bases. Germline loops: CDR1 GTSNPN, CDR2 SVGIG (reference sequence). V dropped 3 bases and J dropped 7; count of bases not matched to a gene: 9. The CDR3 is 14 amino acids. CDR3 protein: CAWRRRLGGNEQFF. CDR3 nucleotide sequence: TGTGCCTGGAGAAGAAGGCTGGGGGGGAATGAGCAGTTCTTC.

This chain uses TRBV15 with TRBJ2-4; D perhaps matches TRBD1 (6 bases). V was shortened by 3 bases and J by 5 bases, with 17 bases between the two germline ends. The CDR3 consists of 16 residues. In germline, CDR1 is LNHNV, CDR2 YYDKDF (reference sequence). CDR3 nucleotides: TGTGCCACCAGCAGGGCCGGGACAATAGGAGAAAACATTCAGTACTTC. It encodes CATSRAGTIGENIQYF.

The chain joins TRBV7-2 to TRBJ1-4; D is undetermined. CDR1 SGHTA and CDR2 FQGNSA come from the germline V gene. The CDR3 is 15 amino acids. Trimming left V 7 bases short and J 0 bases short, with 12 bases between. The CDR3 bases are TGTGCCAGCACCCGGTCCCCCGCAACTAATGAAAAACTGTTTTTT. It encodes CASTRSPATNEKLFF.

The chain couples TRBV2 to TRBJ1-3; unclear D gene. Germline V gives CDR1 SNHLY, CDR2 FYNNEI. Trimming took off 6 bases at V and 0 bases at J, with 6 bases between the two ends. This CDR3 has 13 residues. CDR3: CASSGDSGNTIYF. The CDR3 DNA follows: TGTGCCAGCAGCGGGGACTCTGGAAACACCATATATTTT.